This paragraph covers one T cell receptor (beta chain) sequence. This receptor's antigen is unknown. Base-call qualities are not available, and no considerably larger clone is one nucleotide away. The data belong to a study of blood T cell repertoires in COVID-19 (dated by TCRdb to between 2020 and 2021). Concerning the study at large: The collaborator samples originated in the United States, Italy and Spain and spanned the acute and convalescent phases of COVID-19. The material from the prospective study consisted of cDNA or gDNA derived from T cells, B-cell-depleted T cells, or PBMCs. The dataset comprised deeply sampled blood TCRbeta repertoires from subjects exposed to, actively infected with, or recovered from COVID-19. The repertoires were released in a freely available public database meant as a resource for research on the immune response to SARS-CoV-2. Samples came from the ongoing ImmuneRACE study (first 160 participants) plus 1,254 subjects from 6 global collaborators. A de-identified subject ID, COVID-19 status, age in years and sex were almost always included in the sample metadata. Where HLA class I and class II types were available, the types were taken from metadata supplied by the sample provider, not from assay-based typing. Points the paper makes about the study in general: How much clinical and demographic metadata was included differed by source and by participant, and the metadata was provided uncurated.

V trim: 6 bases; J trim: 4 bases; unmatched bases: 7. The CDR3 numbers 15 residues from cysteine through phenylalanine. Only the CDR3 part of the read is kept: 45 bases, read in frame from the first base. For CDR1 and CDR2, the germline V gene lists MNHEY and SVGAGI. TCRbeta CDR3 regions were amplified from genomic DNA by means of the immunoSEQ Assay, a bias-controlled multiplex PCR. The study's own analysis went as follows. The number of nucleated cells in each sample was estimated by amplification of reference gene primers within the assay. To quantify the absolute abundance of each unique TCRbeta CDR3 rearrangement, sequence reads were collapsed and filtered. Productive Simpson clonality was computed per sample as the square root of Simpson's diversity index over productive rearrangements. Held by TCRdb, this immuneACCESS table contains in-frame sequences only and omits some clones. Under half of the omission traces to an unresolved V gene where checked; the cause of the rest is unknown. V and J calls plus clone size are reproduced from that table; the DNA served to infer D and trimming. The sample contains around 200,000 clones, 70% to 90% of them found a single time. The top ten hold around 4.9% of the sample.

Each collaborating institution followed its own protocols to collect whole blood in K2EDTA tubes. For TCRbeta analysis, collaborators shipped samples as frozen whole blood, isolated PBMCs, or DNA extracted from either of those sample types. The receptor was isolated from a woman over 75 with acute or convalescent COVID-19. The sequenced sample consisted of peripheral blood. The chain is encoded by TRBV6-5 joined to TRBJ2-3, and TRBD2 matches 10 of the central bases. The CDR3 protein is CASRDSGRRSDTQYF. The DNA sequence is as follows: TGTGCCAGCAGAGATAGCGGGAGGCGTTCAGATACGCAGTATTTT.